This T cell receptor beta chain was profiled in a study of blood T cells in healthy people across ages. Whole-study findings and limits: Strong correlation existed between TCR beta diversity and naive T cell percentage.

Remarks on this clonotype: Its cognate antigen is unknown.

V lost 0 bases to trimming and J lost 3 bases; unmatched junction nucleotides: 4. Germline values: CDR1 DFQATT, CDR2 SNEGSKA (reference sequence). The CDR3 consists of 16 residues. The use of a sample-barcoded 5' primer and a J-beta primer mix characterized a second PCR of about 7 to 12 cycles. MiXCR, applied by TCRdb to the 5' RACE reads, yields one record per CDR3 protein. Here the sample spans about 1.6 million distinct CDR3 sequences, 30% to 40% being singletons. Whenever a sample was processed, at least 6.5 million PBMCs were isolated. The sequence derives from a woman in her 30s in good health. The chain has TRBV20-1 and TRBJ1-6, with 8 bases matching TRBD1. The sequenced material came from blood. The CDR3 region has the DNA TGCAGTGCTAGAGAAGGGGGACAGGACTATAATTCACCCCTCCACTTT. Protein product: CSAREGGQDYNSPLHF.